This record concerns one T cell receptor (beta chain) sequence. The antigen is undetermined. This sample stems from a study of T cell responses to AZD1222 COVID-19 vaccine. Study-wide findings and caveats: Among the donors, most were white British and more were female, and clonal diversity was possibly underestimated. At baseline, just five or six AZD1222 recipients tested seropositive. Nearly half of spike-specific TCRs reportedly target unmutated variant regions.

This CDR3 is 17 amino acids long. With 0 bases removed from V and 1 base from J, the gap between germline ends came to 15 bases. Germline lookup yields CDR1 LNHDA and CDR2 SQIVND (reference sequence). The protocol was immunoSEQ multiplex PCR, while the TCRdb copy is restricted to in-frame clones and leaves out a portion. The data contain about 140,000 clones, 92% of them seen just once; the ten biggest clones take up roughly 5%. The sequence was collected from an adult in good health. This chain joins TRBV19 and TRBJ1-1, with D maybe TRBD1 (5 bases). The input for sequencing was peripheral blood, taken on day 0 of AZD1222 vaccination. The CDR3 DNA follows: TGTGCCAGTAGTATAGATGGGTTAGCAGGGCCGAACACTGAAGCTTTCTTT. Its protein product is CASSIDGLAGPNTEAFF.